This T cell receptor beta chain was documented in a study of cytomegalovirus exposure and HLA in healthy donors. The PCR had 60 Vbeta and 13 Jbeta primers. Original data processing: Later work found around 85 million unique TCR beta chains, with approximately 12 million shared. Some clones are missing from TCRdb's copy, which holds only in-frame ones; the method was immunoSEQ multiplex PCR. The V and J calls and clone size are taken from that table; D and trimming were inferred from the DNA. This table holds more than 150,000 clones, 80% to 85% found once. General study points: Indistinguishable V segments, including TRBV6-2 and TRBV6-3, were excluded.

Concerning this clone itself: The antigen is unknown.

Per germline, CDR1 MDHEN and CDR2 SYDVKM. The CDR3 is made up of 15 amino acids. Trimming at V came to 2 bases and at J to 3 bases, leaving 5 bases not matched to a gene. This receptor was obtained from a woman aged 30 to 39 in good health and CMV-seronegative. Sequenced material: PBMCs. The rearrangement links TRBV28 to TRBJ2-5, with 8 bases lining up with TRBD1. CDR3 region: CASSLGAQGEETQYF. DNA of the CDR3: TGTGCCAGCAGTTTAGGCGCACAGGGGGAAGAGACCCAGTACTTC.